This is a list of T cell receptor beta chains from one sample in a study of T cells in Graves' hyperthyroidism and ophthalmopathy. TCRdb independently ran MiXCR on the multiplex PCR reads; one entry per CDR3 protein. Of approximately 590,000 distinct CDR3 sequences listed, about 43% are singletons. The sequencing sample was made of peripheral blood or thyroid tissue (not recorded which). The receptor set was obtained from a woman younger than 35 with Graves' hyperthyroidism. CDR3s include the opening cysteine and the closing phenylalanine or tryptophan. Each record gives: D gene, J gene, V gene, clone size, CDR3 protein, CDR3 DNA. D genes are given only for firm matches. Only part of the rows carry a size: once, few, many, or a class if the clone is expanded.

D: TRBD1; J: TRBJ1-2; V: TRBV7-2; size: .; CDR3: CASREGQALYGYTF; DNA: TGTGCCAGCAGAGAGGGACAGGCCCTCTATGGCTACACCTTC
D: .; J: TRBJ1-5; V: TRBV15; size: .; CDR3: CATSRGRELHGQPQHF; DNA: TGTGCCACCAGCAGAGGGCGTGAGCTCCACGGTCAGCCCCAGCATTTT
D: .; J: TRBJ1-1; V: TRBV15; size: .; CDR3: CATRDQGGNTEAFF; DNA: TGTGCCACCAGAGATCAGGGCGGTAACACTGAAGCTTTCTTT
D: .; J: TRBJ1-2; V: TRBV7-2; size: few; CDR3: CASSLADQPTYYGYTF; DNA: TGTGCCAGCAGCTTAGCAGACCAACCTACATATTATGGCTACACCTTC
D: .; J: TRBJ1-5; V: TRBV19; size: .; CDR3: CASSPTHHLDSNQPQHF; DNA: TGTGCCAGTAGTCCCACTCATCACCTGGATAGCAATCAGCCCCAGCATTTT
D: .; J: TRBJ2-7; V: TRBV6-6; size: few; CDR3: CASSYLGGVNTTPYEQYF; DNA: TGTGCCAGCAGTTACCTTGGAGGGGTCAACACTACCCCCTACGAGCAGTACTTC
D: .; J: TRBJ1-1; V: TRBV20-1; size: .; CDR3: CSAPGLRDELEAFF; DNA: TGCAGTGCCCCGGGACTTCGGGACGAACTCGAAGCTTTCTTT
D: .; J: TRBJ1-4; V: TRBV7-9; size: many; CDR3: CASRPLGQEEEKLFF; DNA: TGTGCCAGCAGGCCATTAGGGCAAGAGGAGGAAAAACTGTTTTTT
D: TRBD2; J: TRBJ2-7; V: TRBV2; size: few; CDR3: CASSDYASGRAYEQYF; DNA: TGTGCCAGCAGTGACTACGCTAGCGGGAGGGCCTACGAGCAGTACTTC
D: TRBD1; J: TRBJ1-6; V: TRBV10-3; size: .; CDR3: CASRGNTGALNSPLHF; DNA: TGTGCCAGCAGAGGCAACACAGGGGCTCTAAATTCACCCCTCCACTTT
D: .; J: TRBJ1-1; V: TRBV14; size: few; CDR3: CASSQPQRGTEAFF; DNA: TGTGCCAGCAGCCAACCTCAAAGAGGTACTGAAGCTTTCTTT
D: TRBD1; J: TRBJ2-7; V: TRBV7-2; size: .; CDR3: CASSYNRGSSYEQYF; DNA: TGTGCCAGCAGCTATAACAGGGGGAGCTCCTACGAGCAGTACTTC
D: .; J: TRBJ2-5; V: TRBV7-2; size: .; CDR3: CASSRGAVSQYF; DNA: TGTGCCAGCAGCAGGGGGGCGGTTTCCCAGTACTTC
D: TRBD1; J: TRBJ1-2; V: TRBV7-2; size: .; CDR3: CASSFEVGQPYGYTF; DNA: TGTGCCAGCAGTTTTGAGGTGGGACAGCCCTATGGCTACACCTTC
D: .; J: TRBJ1-5; V: TRBV10-3; size: many; CDR3: CAISVTGNSNQPQHF; DNA: TGTGCCATCAGTGTGACAGGTAATAGCAATCAGCCCCAGCATTTT
D: .; J: TRBJ1-4; V: TRBV24-1; size: .; CDR3: CATEDRREKLFF; DNA: TGTGCCACCGAAGACAGGAGGGAAAAACTGTTTTTT
D: .; J: TRBJ2-2; V: TRBV7-9; size: many; CDR3: CASSRTGAGELFF; DNA: TGTGCCAGCAGCCGCACGGGGGCCGGGGAGCTGTTTTTT
D: TRBD2; J: TRBJ2-2; V: TRBV2; size: many; CDR3: CASSSGRATGELFF; DNA: TGTGCCAGCAGTAGCGGGAGGGCCACCGGGGAGCTGTTTTTT
D: TRBD1; J: TRBJ1-1; V: TRBV2; size: few; CDR3: CASSEAAGGTEAFF; DNA: TGTGCCAGCAGTGAAGCTGCAGGGGGCACTGAAGCTTTCTTT
D: TRBD2; J: TRBJ2-7; V: TRBV7-2; size: .; CDR3: CASSQDSGAYEQYF; DNA: TGTGCCAGCAGCCAAGACAGCGGGGCCTACGAGCAGTACTTC
D: .; J: TRBJ2-7; V: TRBV7-9; size: many; CDR3: CASSLAGLSSYEQYF; DNA: TGTGCCAGCAGCTTAGCGGGGCTTAGCTCCTACGAGCAGTACTTC
D: .; J: TRBJ1-4; V: TRBV14; size: many; CDR3: CASSQGFGEKLFF; DNA: TGTGCCAGCAGCCAGGGGTTTGGTGAAAAACTGTTTTTT
D: .; J: TRBJ2-5; V: TRBV24-1; size: .; CDR3: CATSARLVGPETQYF; DNA: TGTGCCACCAGTGCTAGACTCGTAGGGCCGGAGACCCAGTACTTC
D: .; J: TRBJ2-5; V: TRBV20-1; size: many; CDR3: CSQGQETQYF; DNA: TGCAGCCAGGGACAAGAGACCCAGTACTTC
D: TRBD2; J: TRBJ2-7; V: TRBV19; size: .; CDR3: CASSIGTTSGEQYF; DNA: TGTGCCAGTAGTATTGGGACTACTAGCGGCGAGCAGTACTTC
D: TRBD1; J: TRBJ2-7; V: TRBV24-1; size: few; CDR3: CATEARDRDAYEQYF; DNA: TGTGCCACCGAGGCTCGGGACAGGGATGCCTACGAGCAGTACTTC
D: .; J: TRBJ1-1; V: TRBV20-1; size: .; CDR3: CSATASGTKNTEAFF; DNA: TGCAGTGCAACGGCCTCCGGGACAAAGAACACTGAAGCTTTCTTT
D: .; J: TRBJ1-2; V: TRBV12-3/TRBV12-4; size: .; CDR3: CASSVQTDYGYTF; DNA: TGTGCCAGCAGTGTCCAGACGGACTATGGCTACACCTTC
D: .; J: TRBJ2-2; V: TRBV10-2; size: many; CDR3: CASSPFRGSGELFF; DNA: TGCGCCAGCAGTCCCTTCCGGGGTTCCGGGGAGCTGTTTTTT
D: .; J: TRBJ1-5; V: TRBV10-3; size: few; CDR3: CASSLTGVYQPQHF; DNA: TGTGCCAGCAGCCTCACGGGGGTATATCAGCCCCAGCATTTT
D: TRBD2; J: TRBJ2-2; V: TRBV2; size: .; CDR3: CASKQTSGGTGELFF; DNA: TGTGCCAGCAAGCAAACTAGCGGCGGCACCGGGGAGCTGTTTTTT
D: TRBD1; J: TRBJ1-2; V: TRBV7-6; size: .; CDR3: CASSEGTGLFGGYTF; DNA: TGTGCCAGCAGCGAAGGGACAGGGTTATTTGGTGGCTACACCTTC
D: .; J: TRBJ1-5; V: TRBV4-3; size: few; CDR3: CASSPNIRGASQPQHF; DNA: TGCGCCAGCAGCCCCAATATCAGGGGCGCATCGCAGCCCCAGCATTTT
D: .; J: TRBJ1-2; V: TRBV13; size: .; CDR3: CASSVVSGAYGYTF; DNA: TGTGCCAGCAGCGTAGTATCGGGGGCCTATGGCTACACCTTC
D: TRBD1; J: TRBJ1-5; V: TRBV24-1; size: .; CDR3: CATSDWRTGGNQPQHF; DNA: TGTGCCACCAGTGATTGGCGGACAGGGGGCAATCAGCCCCAGCATTTT
D: .; J: TRBJ1-4; V: TRBV14; size: once; CDR3: CASSQAGSTEEKLFF; DNA: TGTGCCAGCAGCCAGGCCGGGAGCACTGAAGAAAAACTGTTTTTT
D: .; J: TRBJ1-1; V: TRBV20-1; size: few; CDR3: CSAPRNSVWNTEAFF; DNA: TGCAGTGCTCCCAGGAACAGCGTCTGGAACACTGAAGCTTTCTTT
D: .; J: TRBJ1-1; V: TRBV7-6; size: many; CDR3: CASSSASITEAFF; DNA: TGTGCCAGCAGCTCCGCCTCGATCACTGAAGCTTTCTTT
D: TRBD1; J: TRBJ1-6; V: TRBV2; size: few; CDR3: CASSVQGSSYNSPLHF; DNA: TGTGCCAGCAGTGTACAGGGGTCCAGCTATAATTCACCCCTCCACTTT
D: .; J: TRBJ1-5; V: TRBV10-3; size: .; CDR3: CAISEWLNGDQPQHF; DNA: TGTGCCATCAGTGAATGGTTAAACGGCGATCAGCCCCAGCATTTT
D: TRBD2; J: TRBJ2-5; V: TRBV7-6; size: few; CDR3: CASSLLASGGRKQETQYF; DNA: TGTGCCAGCAGCTTGTTAGCTTCGGGCGGGAGAAAGCAAGAGACCCAGTACTTC
D: .; J: TRBJ1-2; V: TRBV2; size: .; CDR3: CASSALAGDYGYTF; DNA: TGTGCCAGCAGTGCACTTGCAGGGGACTATGGCTACACCTTC
D: .; J: TRBJ1-5; V: TRBV4-1; size: .; CDR3: CASSQVDDSNQPQHF; DNA: TGCGCCAGCAGCCAAGTGGACGATAGCAATCAGCCCCAGCATTTT
D: TRBD1; J: TRBJ1-6; V: TRBV11-2; size: few; CDR3: CASSLEDRGMNSPLHF; DNA: TGTGCCAGCAGTTTAGAGGACAGGGGGATGAATTCACCCCTCCACTTT